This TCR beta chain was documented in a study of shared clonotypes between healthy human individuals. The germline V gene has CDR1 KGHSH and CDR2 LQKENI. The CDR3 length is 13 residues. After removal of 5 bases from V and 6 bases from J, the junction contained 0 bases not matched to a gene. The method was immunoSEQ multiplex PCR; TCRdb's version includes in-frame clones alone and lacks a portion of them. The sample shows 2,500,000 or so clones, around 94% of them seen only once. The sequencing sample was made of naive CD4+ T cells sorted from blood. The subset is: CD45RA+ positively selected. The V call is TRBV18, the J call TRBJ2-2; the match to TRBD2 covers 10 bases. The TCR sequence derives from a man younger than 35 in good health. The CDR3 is CASSGTSAGELFF. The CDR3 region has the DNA TGTGCCAGCTCAGGGACTAGCGCCGGGGAGCTGTTTTTT.